Below are 9 T cell receptor beta chains sequenced from a single sample in a study of regulatory T cells in long-lasting Graves disease. The sample's time point: newly diagnosed GD, antithyroid drugs for less than 3 months. The TCR library was prepared using RNA isolated from PBMCs. Building of the TCR beta libraries involved iRepertoire HTBI primers and Arm-PCR of CDR3 regions. Via MiXCR, TCRdb re-called the multiplex PCR reads, giving one row per CDR3 protein. The table shows fewer than 350,000 distinct CDR3 sequences, with 15% to 20% occurring only once. The specimen was peripheral blood mononuclear cells (PBMCs), collected at new diagnosis, from a patient treated with antithyroid drugs. The receptors shown here come from a female donor with Graves disease.

This clonotype was observed many times. The chain employs TRBV7-9 and TRBJ1-4; no definite D call. Trimming stripped 1 base from V and 6 bases from J, with 12 bases between. This CDR3 comprises 15 residues. Germline V gene data show CDR1 as SEHNR and CDR2 as FQNEAQ (reference sequence). CDR3 sequence: CASSLELPADEKLFF. In nucleotides, the CDR3 is TGTGCCAGCAGCTTAGAACTACCGGCGGATGAAAAACTGTTTTTT.

Worth noting for this clonotype: Germline and junction disagree at one end, which may indicate a read error. V is TRBV5-4 and J is TRBJ2-3; the match to TRBD2 covers 9 bases. Germline-derived CDR1 and CDR2 are SGHNT and YYREEE (reference sequence). The CDR3 covers 15 residues. The CDR3 is CASSLPGLASDTRYF. The CDR3 DNA sequence: TGTGCCAGCAGCTTACCGGGACTAGCATCAGATACGCGGTATTTT.

This clonotype was detected many times. The gene calls are TRBV10-3 and TRBJ1-5; the match to TRBD1 covers 9 bases. The V gene's germline CDR1 is ENHRY and CDR2 SYGVKD. The V and J ends lost 2 bases and 6 bases, in that order; junction bases with no gene match: 5. The CDR3 is 15 residues long. CDR3 DNA: TGTGCCATCAGTGAGCCGGGACAGGGCGGTCAGCCCCAGCATTTT. Protein sequence: CAISEPGQGGQPQHF.

Details on this clonotype: Germline and junction disagree at one end, which may indicate a read error. The chain recombines TRBV2 with TRBJ1-5; 8 bases agree with TRBD1. Looked up from germline, CDR1 is SNHLY and CDR2 is FYNNEI. The CDR3 spans 15 residues. Written as DNA, the CDR3 is TGTGCCAGCAGTGAACCAGGGGGCATCAATCAGCCCCAGCAGTTT. Amino acid sequence: CASSEPGGINQPQQF.

The chain is built from TRBV7-2 and TRBJ2-6, with D possibly being TRBD1 (6 bases). Trimming stripped 1 base from V and 4 bases from J, with 11 bases between. Germline V lookup: CDR1 SGHTA, CDR2 FQGNSA. The CDR3 sequence is 16 residues long. For the CDR3, the DNA is TGTGCCAGCAGCTTAGGTCCAGGGGCCGGGGCCAACGTCCTGACTTTC. Translating gives CASSLGPGAGANVLTF.

There are many counts of this clonotype. The rearrangement uses TRBV19 and TRBJ2-7; weak D call: TRBD1 (6 bases). Germline V gene data show CDR1 as LNHDA and CDR2 as SQIVND (reference sequence). The CDR3 sequence is 15 residues long. V shed 5 bases and J shed 3 bases, with 17 bases lying between them. CDR3 sequence: CASSGTGMRNYEQYF. CDR3 nucleotide sequence: TGTGCCAGTAGTGGAACAGGGATGCGGAACTACGAGCAGTACTTC.

For this clonotype: A read error is the likely source, as a far larger clone sits one nucleotide away. The V call is TRBV2, the J call TRBJ2-3; D unresolved. This CDR3 comprises 14 residues. Germline V gene data show CDR1 as SNHLY and CDR2 as FYNNEI. The CDR3 sequence: CAGSLQKAPDTQYF. DNA for the CDR3: TGTGCCGGCAGCCTCCAAAAGGCCCCAGATACGCAGTATTTT.

This clonotype was counted at least ten times. The CDR3 DNA sequence: TGTGCCAGTAATGAGGGAGGTGGAAACACCATATATTTT. Protein: CASNEGGGNTIYF. The rearrangement joins TRBV19 to TRBJ1-3; D remains ambiguous. Germline-derived CDR1 and CDR2 are LNHDA and SQIVND (reference sequence). Trimming removed 7 bases from V and 3 bases from J, with 10 bases in between. The CDR3 extends over 13 amino acids.

This clonotype was recorded once. This may come from a read error, since a much larger clone is one base off. The chain has TRBV20-1 and TRBJ2-7; the D is unclear. The CDR3 is made up of 12 amino acids. The germline gives CDR1 DFQATT, CDR2 SNEGSKA (reference sequence). The CDR3 reads CSARGDEYEEYF. CDR3 in DNA: TGCAGTGCTAGGGGCGACGAGTACGAGGAGTACTTC.